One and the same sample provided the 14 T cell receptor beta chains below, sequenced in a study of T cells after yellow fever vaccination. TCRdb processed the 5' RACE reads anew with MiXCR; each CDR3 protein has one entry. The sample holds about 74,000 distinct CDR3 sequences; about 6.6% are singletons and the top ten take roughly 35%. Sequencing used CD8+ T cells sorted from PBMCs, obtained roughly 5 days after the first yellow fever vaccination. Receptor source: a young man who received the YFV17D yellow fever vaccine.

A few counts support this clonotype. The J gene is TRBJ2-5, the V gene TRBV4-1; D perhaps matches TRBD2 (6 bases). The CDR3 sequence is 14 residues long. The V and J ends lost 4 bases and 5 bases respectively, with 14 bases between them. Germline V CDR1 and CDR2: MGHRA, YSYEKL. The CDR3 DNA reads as TGCGCCAGCAGCCCTCTGCCGGGGAGGGAGACCCAGTACTTC. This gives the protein CASSPLPGRETQYF.

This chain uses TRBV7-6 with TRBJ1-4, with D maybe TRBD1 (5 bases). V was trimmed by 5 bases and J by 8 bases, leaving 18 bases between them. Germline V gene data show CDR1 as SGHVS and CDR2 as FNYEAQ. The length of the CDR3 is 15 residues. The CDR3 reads CASSPFGGPSEKLFF. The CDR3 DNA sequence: TGTGCCAGCAGCCCCTTTGGGGGTCCCTCCGAAAAACTGTTTTTT. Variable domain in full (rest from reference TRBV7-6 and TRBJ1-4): GAGVSQSPRYKVTKRGQDVALRCDPISGHVSLYWYRQALGQGPEFLTYFNYEAQQDKSGLPNDRFSAERPEGSISTLTIQRTEQRDSAMYRCASSPFGGPSEKLFFGSGTQLSVL.

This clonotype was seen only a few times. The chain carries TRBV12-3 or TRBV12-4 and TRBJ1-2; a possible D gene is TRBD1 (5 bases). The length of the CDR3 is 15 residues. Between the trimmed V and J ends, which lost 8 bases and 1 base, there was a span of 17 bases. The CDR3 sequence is CASYLRGTHNYGYTF. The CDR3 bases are TGTGCCAGCTACTTGAGGGGCACTCATAACTATGGCTACACCTTC.

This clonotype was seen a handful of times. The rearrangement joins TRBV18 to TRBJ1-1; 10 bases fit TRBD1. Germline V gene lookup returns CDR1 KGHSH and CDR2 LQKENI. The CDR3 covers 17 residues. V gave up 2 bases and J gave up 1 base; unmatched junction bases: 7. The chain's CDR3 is CASSPWDRGYTNTEAFF. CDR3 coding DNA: TGTGCCAGCTCACCATGGGACAGGGGTTACACGAACACTGAAGCTTTCTTT.

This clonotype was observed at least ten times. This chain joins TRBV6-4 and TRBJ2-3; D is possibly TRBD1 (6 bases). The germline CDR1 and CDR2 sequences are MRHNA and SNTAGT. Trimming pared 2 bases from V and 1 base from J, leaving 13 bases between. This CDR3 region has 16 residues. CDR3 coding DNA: TGTGCCAGCAGTGACAAAACAGGGAGCGGCACAGATACGCAGTATTTT. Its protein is CASSDKTGSGTDTQYF.

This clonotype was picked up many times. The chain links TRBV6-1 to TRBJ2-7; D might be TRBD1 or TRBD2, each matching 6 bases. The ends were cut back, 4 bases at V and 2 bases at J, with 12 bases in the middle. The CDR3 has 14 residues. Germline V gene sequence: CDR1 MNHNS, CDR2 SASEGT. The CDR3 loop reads CASSGEGGPYEQYF. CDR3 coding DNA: TGTGCCAGCAGTGGCGAGGGGGGCCCCTACGAGCAGTACTTC.

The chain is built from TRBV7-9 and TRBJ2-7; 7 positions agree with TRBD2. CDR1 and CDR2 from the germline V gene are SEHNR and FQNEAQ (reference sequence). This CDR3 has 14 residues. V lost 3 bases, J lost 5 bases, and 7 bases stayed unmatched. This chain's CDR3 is CASSFGRVHHEQYF. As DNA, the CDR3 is TGTGCCAGCAGCTTTGGGAGGGTCCACCACGAGCAGTACTTC.

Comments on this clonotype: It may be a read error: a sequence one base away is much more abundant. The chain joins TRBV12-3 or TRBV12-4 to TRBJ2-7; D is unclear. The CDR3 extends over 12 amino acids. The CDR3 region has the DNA TGTGCCAGCACTTTAGGTCCCTTTGAGCAGTACGTC. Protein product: CASTLGPFEQYV.

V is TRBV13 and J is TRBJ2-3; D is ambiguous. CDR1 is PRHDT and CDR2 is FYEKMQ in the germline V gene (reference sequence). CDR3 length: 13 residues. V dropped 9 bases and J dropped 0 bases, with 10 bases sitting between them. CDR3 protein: CASRVTSTDTQYF. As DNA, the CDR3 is TGTGCCAGTCGGGTTACAAGCACAGATACGCAGTATTTT.

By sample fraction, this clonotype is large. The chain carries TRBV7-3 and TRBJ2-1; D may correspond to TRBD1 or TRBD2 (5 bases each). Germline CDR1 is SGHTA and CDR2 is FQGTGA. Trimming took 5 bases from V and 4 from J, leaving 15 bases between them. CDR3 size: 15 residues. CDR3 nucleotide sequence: TGTGCCAGCAGCCGAGGGGCCTCCGGGTACAATGAGCAGTTCTTC. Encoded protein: CASSRGASGYNEQFF.

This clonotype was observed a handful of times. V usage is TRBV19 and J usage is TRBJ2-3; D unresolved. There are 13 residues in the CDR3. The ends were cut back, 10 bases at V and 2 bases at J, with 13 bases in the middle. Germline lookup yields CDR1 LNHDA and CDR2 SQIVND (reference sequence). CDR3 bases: TGTGCCACCCAACCCCGGAACACAGATACGCAGTATTTT. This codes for CATQPRNTDTQYF.

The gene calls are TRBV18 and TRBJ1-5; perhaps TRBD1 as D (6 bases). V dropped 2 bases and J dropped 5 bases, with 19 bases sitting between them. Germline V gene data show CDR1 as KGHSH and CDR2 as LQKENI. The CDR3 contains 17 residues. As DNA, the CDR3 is TGTGCCAGCTCACCAGTCGCGGGGGGCCGGTTGGATCAGCCCCAGCATTTT. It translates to CASSPVAGGRLDQPQHF. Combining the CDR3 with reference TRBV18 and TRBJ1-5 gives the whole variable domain NAGVMQNPRHLVRRRGQEARLRCSPMKGHSHVYWYRQLPEEGLKFMVYLQKENIIDESGMPKERFSAEFPKEGPSILRIQQVVRGDSAAYFCASSPVAGGRLDQPQHFGDGTRLSIL.

The CDR3 loop reads CASSQGLDSYNEQFF. The CDR3 DNA follows: TGCGCCAGCAGCCAGGGACTAGACTCCTACAATGAGCAGTTCTTC. The chain uses TRBV4-3 and TRBJ2-1; 8 nucleotides line up with TRBD2. The CDR3 loop spans 15 amino acids. Trimming cost V 3 bases and J 0 bases; bases outside gene matches: 1. CDR1 and CDR2 (germline): LGHNA, YSLEER.

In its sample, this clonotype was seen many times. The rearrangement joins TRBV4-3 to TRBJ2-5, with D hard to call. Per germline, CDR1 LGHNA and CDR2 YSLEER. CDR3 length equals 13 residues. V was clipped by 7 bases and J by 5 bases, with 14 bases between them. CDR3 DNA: TGCGCCAGCATAAGGCTAGTCGGGGAGACCCAGTACTTC. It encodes CASIRLVGETQYF.